The T cell receptor beta chain under discussion was sequenced for a study of CXCR3-negative and CXCR3-positive naive CD8 T cells. Overall study: With about 1.5 +/- 0.3 million reads per library, the TRB reads numbered about 135 million in total. Study-wide points: Naive CXCR3-negative cells resembled naive CXCR3-positive cells in TRBV-TRBJ usage; memory cells differed. Naive cells with CXCR3 showed TRB CDR3s that were more hydrophobic than those in CXCR3-negative naive cells. Diversity ran similarly high across both naive subsets but far lower in memory CD8+ cells.

UMI-labeled 5' RACE yielded the TRB cDNA libraries. For each CDR3 protein, TCRdb gives one entry from its re-call of the 5' RACE reads, without DNA. Seen in this sample are around 65,000 distinct CDR3 sequences; the ten most common clones hold around 0.7%. Triplicate sorts of 300,000 cells per CD8+ subset. As to this clonotype: Its target is not known.

The CDR3 has 13 residues. The material sequenced was naive CXCR3+ CD8+ T cells from blood. The subset here: CD45RO-CCR7+CD27+CD95- naive CD8+ T cells expressing CXCR3 (TNR3+). This receptor was obtained from a human donor in good health. Some clones in this sample may be carry-over from other donors' samples. The chain has TRBV12-3 or TRBV12-4 and TRBJ1-1. The CDR3 loop is CASIHGGGTEAFF.